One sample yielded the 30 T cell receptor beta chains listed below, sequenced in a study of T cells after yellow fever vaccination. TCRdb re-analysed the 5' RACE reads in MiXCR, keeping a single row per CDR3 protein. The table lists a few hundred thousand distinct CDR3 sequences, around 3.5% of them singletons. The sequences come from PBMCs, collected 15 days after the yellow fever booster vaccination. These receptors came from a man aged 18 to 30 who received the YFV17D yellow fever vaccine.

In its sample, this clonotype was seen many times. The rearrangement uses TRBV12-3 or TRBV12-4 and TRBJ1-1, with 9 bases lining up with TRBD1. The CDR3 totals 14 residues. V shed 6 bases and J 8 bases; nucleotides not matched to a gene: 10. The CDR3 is CASRRDREGSEAFF. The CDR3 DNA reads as TGTGCCAGCAGAAGGGACAGGGAAGGATCAGAAGCTTTCTTT.

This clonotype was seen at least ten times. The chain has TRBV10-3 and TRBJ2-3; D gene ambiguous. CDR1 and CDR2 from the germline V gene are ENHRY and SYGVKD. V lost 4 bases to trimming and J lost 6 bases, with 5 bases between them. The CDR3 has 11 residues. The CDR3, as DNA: TGTGCCATCAGTGTTGGTGATACGCAGTATTTT. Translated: CAISVGDTQYF.

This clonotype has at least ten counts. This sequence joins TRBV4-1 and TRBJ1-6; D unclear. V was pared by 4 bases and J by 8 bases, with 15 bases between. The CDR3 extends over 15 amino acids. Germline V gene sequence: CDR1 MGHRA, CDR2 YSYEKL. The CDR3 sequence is CASSPKALPDSPLHF. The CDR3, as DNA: TGCGCCAGCAGCCCCAAGGCATTACCAGATTCACCCCTCCACTTT.

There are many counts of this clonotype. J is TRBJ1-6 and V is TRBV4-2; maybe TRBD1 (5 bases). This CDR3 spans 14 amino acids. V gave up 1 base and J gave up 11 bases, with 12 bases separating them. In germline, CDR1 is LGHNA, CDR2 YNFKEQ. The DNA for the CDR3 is TGTGCCAGCAGCCAAGGGAGGGACCAGACACCCCTCCACTTT. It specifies CASSQGRDQTPLHF.

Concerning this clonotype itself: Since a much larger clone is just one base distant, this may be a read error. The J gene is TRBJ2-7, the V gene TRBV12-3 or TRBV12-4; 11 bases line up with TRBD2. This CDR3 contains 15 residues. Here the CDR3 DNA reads TGTGCCTGCAGTTTAGACCCACTAGCGGGGGACGAGCAGTACTTC. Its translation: CACSLDPLAGDEQYF.

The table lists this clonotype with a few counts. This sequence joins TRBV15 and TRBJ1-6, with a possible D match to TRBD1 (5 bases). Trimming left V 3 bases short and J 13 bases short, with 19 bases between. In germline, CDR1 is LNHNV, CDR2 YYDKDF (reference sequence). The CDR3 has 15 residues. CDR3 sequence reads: CATSSEWRGAAPLHF. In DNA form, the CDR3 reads TGTGCCACCAGCAGTGAGTGGCGTGGGGCTGCCCCCCTCCACTTT. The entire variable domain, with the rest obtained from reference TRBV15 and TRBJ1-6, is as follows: DAMVIQNPRYQVTQFGKPVTLSCSQTLNHNVMYWYQQKSSQAPKLLFHYYDKDFNNEADTPDNFQSRRPNTSFCFLDIRSPGLGDTAMYLCATSSEWRGAAPLHFGNGTRLTVT.

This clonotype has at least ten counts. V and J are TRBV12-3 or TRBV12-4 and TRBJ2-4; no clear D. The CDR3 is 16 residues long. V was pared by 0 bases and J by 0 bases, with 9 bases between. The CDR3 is CASSLARAVAKNIQYF. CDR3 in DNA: TGTGCCAGCAGTTTAGCTCGGGCTGTAGCCAAAAACATTCAGTACTTC.

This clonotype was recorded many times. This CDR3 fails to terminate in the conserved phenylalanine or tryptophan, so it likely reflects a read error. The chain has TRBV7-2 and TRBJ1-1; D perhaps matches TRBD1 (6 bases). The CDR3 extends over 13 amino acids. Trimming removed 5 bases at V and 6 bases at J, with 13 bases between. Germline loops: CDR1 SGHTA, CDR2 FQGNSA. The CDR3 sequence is CASSPPGEAEAFL. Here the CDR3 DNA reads TGTGCCAGCAGCCCTCCAGGGGAGGCTGAAGCTTTCCTT.

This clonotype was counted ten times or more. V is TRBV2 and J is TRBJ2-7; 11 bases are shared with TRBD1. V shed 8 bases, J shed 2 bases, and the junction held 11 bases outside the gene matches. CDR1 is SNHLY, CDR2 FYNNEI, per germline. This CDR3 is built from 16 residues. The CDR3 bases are TGTGCCAGCGGACAGGGGGCGAACATTCCCGCCTACGAGCAGTACTTC. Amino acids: CASGQGANIPAYEQYF.

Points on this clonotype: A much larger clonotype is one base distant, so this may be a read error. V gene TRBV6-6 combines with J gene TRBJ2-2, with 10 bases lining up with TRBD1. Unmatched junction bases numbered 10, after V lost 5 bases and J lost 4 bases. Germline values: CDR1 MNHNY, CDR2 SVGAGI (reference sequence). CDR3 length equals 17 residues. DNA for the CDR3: TGTGCCAGCAGTACCAGGACAGGGGGGACGATCACCGGGGAGCTGTTTTTT. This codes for CASSTRTGGTITGELFF.

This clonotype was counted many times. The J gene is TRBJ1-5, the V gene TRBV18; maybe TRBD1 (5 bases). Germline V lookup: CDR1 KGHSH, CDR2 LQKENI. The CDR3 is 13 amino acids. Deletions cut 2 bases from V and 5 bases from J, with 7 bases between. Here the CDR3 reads CASSPGGDQPQHF. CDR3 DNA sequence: TGTGCCAGCTCACCAGGGGGAGATCAGCCCCAGCATTTT. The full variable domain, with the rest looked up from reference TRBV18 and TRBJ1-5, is NAGVMQNPRHLVRRRGQEARLRCSPMKGHSHVYWYRQLPEEGLKFMVYLQKENIIDESGMPKERFSAEFPKEGPSILRIQQVVRGDSAAYFCASSPGGDQPQHFGDGTRLSIL.

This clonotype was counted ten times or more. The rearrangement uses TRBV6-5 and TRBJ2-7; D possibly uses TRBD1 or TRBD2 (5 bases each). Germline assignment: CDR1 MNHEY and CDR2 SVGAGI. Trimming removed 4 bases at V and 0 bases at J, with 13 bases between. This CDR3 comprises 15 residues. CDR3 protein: CASSFQRGRSYEQYF. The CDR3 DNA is TGTGCCAGCAGTTTCCAACGGGGACGCTCCTACGAGCAGTACTTC.

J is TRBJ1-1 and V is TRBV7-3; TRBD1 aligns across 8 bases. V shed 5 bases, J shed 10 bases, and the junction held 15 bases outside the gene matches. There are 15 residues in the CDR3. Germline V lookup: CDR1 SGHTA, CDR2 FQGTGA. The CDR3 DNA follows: TGTGCCAGCAGCCCGGCCGGACAGGGAAGGTCAGGAGCTTTCTTT. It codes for CASSPAGQGRSGAFF.

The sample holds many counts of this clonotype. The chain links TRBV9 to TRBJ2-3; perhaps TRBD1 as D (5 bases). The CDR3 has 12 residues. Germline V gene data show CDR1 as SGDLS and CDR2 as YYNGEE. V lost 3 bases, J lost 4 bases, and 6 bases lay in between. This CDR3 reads CASSGRADTQYF. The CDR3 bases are TGTGCCAGCAGCGGCAGGGCAGATACGCAGTATTTT.

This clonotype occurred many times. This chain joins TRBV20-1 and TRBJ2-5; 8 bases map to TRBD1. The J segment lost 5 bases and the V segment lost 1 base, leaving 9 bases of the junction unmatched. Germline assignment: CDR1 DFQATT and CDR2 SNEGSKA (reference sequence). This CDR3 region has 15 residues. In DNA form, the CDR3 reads TGCAGTGCTAGAGGGAATCAGGGGGCTGGGGAGACCCAGTACTTC. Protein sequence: CSARGNQGAGETQYF.

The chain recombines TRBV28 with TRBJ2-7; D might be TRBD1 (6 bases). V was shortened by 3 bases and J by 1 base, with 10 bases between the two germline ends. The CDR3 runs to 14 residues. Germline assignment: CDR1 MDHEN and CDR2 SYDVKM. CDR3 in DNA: TGTGCCAGCAGTTTCAGGGGTAGATCCTACGAGCAGTACTTC. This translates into CASSFRGRSYEQYF.

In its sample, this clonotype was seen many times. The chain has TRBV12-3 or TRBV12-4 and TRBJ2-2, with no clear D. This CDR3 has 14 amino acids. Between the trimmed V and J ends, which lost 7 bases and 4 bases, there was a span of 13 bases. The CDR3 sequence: CASTFGLSTGELFF. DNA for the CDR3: TGTGCCAGCACCTTCGGTTTGAGCACCGGGGAGCTGTTTTTT.

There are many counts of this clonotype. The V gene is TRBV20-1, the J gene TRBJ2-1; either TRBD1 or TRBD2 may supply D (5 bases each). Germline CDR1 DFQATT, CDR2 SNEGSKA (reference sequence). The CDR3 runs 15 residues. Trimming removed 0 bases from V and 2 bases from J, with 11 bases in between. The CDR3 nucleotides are TGCAGTGCTAGAGATGGACGGGGACCCTACAATGAGCAGTTCTTC. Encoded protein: CSARDGRGPYNEQFF.

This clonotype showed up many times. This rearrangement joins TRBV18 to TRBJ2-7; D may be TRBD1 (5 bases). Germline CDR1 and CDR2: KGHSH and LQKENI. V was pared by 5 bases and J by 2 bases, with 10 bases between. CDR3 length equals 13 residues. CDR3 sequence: CASSAGQTYEQYV. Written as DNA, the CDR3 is TGTGCCAGCTCAGCCGGACAAACCTACGAGCAGTACGTC.

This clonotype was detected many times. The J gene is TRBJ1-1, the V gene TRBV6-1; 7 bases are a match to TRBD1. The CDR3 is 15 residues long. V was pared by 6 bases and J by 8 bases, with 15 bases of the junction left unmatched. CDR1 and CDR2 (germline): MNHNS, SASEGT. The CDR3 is CASRPIRQGGSEAFF. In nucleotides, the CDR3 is TGTGCCAGCAGACCGATCCGACAGGGAGGCTCGGAAGCTTTCTTT.

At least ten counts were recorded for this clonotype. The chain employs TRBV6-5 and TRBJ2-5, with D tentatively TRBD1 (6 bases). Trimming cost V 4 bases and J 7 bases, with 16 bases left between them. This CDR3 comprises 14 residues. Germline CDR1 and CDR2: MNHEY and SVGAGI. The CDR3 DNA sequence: TGTGCCAGCAGTTCCACAGGGTTTAGAGCGACCCAGTACTTC. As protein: CASSSTGFRATQYF.

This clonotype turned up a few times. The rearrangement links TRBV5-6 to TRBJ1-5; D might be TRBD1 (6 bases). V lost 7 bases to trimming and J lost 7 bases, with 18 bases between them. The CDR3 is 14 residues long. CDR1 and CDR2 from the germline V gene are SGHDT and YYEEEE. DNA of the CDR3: TGTGCCAGCTCATTCGGACAGACCAAACAGCCCCAGCATTTT. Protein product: CASSFGQTKQPQHF.

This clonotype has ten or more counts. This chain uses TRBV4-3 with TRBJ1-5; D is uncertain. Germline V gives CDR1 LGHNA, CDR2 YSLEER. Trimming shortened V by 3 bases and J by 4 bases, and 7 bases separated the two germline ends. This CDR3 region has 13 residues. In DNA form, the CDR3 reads TGCGCCAGCAGCCACGGAGAGAATCAGCCCCAGCATTTT. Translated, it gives CASSHGENQPQHF.

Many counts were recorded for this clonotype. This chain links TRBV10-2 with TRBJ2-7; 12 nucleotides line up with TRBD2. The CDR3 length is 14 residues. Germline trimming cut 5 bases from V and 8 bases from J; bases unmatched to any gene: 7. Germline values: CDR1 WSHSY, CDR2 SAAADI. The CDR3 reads CASSLTSGSYKQYV. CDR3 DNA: TGCGCCAGCAGTCTGACTAGCGGGAGCTATAAGCAGTACGTC.

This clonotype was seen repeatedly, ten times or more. The CDR3 loop is CASSLVKTGYYGYTF. The CDR3, as DNA: TGTGCCAGCAGCTTAGTTAAGACCGGATACTATGGCTACACCTTC. The rearrangement links TRBV7-2 to TRBJ1-2, with no clear D. The ends were cut back, 1 base at V and 3 bases at J, with 12 bases in the middle. This CDR3 comprises 15 residues. The V gene's germline CDR1 is SGHTA and CDR2 FQGNSA.

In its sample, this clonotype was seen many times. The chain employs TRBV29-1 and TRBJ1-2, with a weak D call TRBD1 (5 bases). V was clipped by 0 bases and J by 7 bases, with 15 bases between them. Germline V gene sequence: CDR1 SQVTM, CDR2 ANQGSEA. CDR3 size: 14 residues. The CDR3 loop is CSVEDLRVPGGYTF. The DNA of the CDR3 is TGCAGCGTTGAAGATCTCAGGGTTCCTGGTGGCTACACCTTC.

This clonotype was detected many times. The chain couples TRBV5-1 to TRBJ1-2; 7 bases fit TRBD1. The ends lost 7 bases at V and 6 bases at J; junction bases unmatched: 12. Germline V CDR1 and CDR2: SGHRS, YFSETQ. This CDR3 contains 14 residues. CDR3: CASRTGPIKDGYTF. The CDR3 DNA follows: TGCGCCAGCCGGACAGGCCCAATTAAGGATGGCTACACCTTC.

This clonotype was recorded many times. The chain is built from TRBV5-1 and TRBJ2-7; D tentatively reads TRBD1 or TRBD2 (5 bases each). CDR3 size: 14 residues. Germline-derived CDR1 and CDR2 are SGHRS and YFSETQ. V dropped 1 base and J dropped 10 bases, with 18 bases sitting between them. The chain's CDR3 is CASSLTAGTHPQYV. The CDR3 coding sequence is TGCGCCAGCAGCTTGACGGCCGGGACGCACCCACAGTACGTC.

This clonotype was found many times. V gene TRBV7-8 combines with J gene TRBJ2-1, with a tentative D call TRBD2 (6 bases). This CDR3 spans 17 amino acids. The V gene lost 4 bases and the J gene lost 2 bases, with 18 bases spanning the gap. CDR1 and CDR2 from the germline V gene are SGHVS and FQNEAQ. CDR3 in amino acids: CASSSPRTGETYNEQFF. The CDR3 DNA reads TGTGCCAGCAGCTCCCCGCGAACGGGGGAAACCTACAATGAGCAGTTCTTC.

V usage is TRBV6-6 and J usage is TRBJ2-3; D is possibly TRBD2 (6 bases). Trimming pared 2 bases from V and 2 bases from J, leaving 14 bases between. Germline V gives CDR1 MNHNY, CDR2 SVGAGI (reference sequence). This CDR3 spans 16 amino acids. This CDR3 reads CASSYGEDPHTDTQYF. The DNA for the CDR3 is TGTGCCAGCAGTTACGGGGAGGATCCCCACACAGATACGCAGTATTTT.